The entry below describes one T cell receptor beta chain. The antigen remains undetermined. Germline loops: CDR1 DFQATT, CDR2 SNEGSKA (reference sequence). The CDR3 is 16 residues long. V lost 3 bases, J lost 2 bases, and 7 bases stayed unmatched. This entry comes from a study of T-cell reconstitution after alpha-beta-depleted transplantation in children. Unique molecular identifiers were incorporated into the prepared TCRbeta library. TCRdb fed the PCR reads into MiXCR, producing one record per CDR3 protein. The table shows roughly 66,000 distinct CDR3 sequences, with just under 5% occurring only once. Whole-study findings and limits: Approximately two months post-transplant, alpha-beta T cells reportedly originated from several hundred expanded graft clones. For some patients, TCRbeta diversity was high at day 60 because of recipient T cells and thymic progenitors that survived. The authors attributed T-cell counts and diversity one year after transplant mostly to newly produced T cells.

The sequenced sample was PBMCs, mostly from graft donor cells, obtained 180 days after TCRalphabeta/CD19-depleted stem cell transplant. This sequence originates from a boy in the first two years of life who had a stem cell transplant for acute myeloid leukemia, so the T cells may come from the graft donor. V is TRBV20-1 and J is TRBJ1-5, with TRBD1 matching 10 bases. CDR3 sequence reads: CSASKRGTGGNQPQHF. DNA for the CDR3: TGCAGTGCTAGCAAACGCGGGACAGGGGGCAATCAGCCCCAGCATTTT.